This TCR beta chain appears in the sequencing data of a study of PD-1 blockade in classical Hodgkin lymphoma (dated by TCRdb to between 2020 and 2021). Some background on the complete study: Nivolumab dosing was 3 mg/kg intravenously every 2 weeks, continuing until either disease progression or unacceptable toxicity. A peripheral blood immune signature of response to PD-1 blockade in classical Hodgkin lymphoma was defined using TCR beta sequencing and CyTOF.

To note about this clone: Its antigen specificity is not known. No base quality values were provided; no much bigger clone lies one nucleotide off.

Paper-wide results and their limitations: Baseline diversity similar to that of newly diagnosed patients was observed in trial patients achieving complete response, whereas significantly lower diversity was observed in partial responders and progressors. The study was limited to a single clinical trial cohort, and causes of repertoire differences, possibly disease activity or prior therapy, remained undefined. Baseline TCR diversity was reported as lower in newly diagnosed patients than in healthy donors, and lower still in relapsed/refractory patients. By C4D1, a significant rise was seen in CD4+ TCR diversity but not in CD8+ TCR diversity (p=0.0027 vs p=0.16), and the rise was most apparent among complete responders (p=0.02). Patients starting nivolumab less than 1 year after ASCT had lower diversity and were excluded from later analyses to avoid confounding by immune reconstitution.

Read against the paper, the sample's time point label means: cycle 4 day 1 (C4D1), after 6 weeks of nivolumab. All trial patients had relapsed after autologous stem cell transplantation, with cohorts A, B and C differing in prior brentuximab vedotin exposure. A total of 50 to 70 patients with relapsed/refractory classical Hodgkin lymphoma made up the trial cohort, and each patient's best overall response was complete response, partial response or progressive disease. In the multi-cohort phase II CheckMate 205 trial, trial patients received single-agent nivolumab. An independent review committee assessed best overall response by applying the 2007 International Working Group response criteria. Trial PBMCs were collected immediately before nivolumab initiation (C1D1) and during therapy at cycle 2 day 1 and cycle 4 day 1. Peripheral blood was collected in 8 mL Vacutainer Cell Preparation Tubes, from which PBMCs were isolated by centrifugation and then cryopreserved.

The CDR3 goes from the cysteine to the phenylalanine over 14 residues. The kept DNA is CDR3 alone, 42 bases in frame from the first base. Per the germline V gene, SGHAT is the CDR1 and FQNNGV is the CDR2. The trim is 5 bases for V and 3 bases for J, with a gap of 10 bases between the germline ends. The Qiagen DNeasy kit was used to extract genomic DNA from unsorted PBMCs and from the negatively selected CD4+ and CD8+ fractions. TCR beta CDR3 regions were subjected to amplification by immunoSEQ multiplex PCR with primers that anneal to V and J segments. Amplification bias was minimized using a synthetic immune receptor repertoire, and residual bias was removed computationally after sequencing. Per the source publication's procedure: Repertoire diversity was quantified as the Shannon entropy index using custom Python scripts. Unsorted, CD4+ and CD8+ repertoires were examined separately, except in combined analyses, for which CD4+ and CD8+ sequences were merged in silico. A clone was considered expanded if an increase in frequency of at least 2-fold after treatment relative to C1D1 was found, and a pseudocount of 0.5 was applied to clones undetected at baseline. Singleton clones were defined as clones with 0 or 1 copy at C1D1, and non-singleton clones were defined as clones with 2 or more copies. Clones expanded in unsorted samples were assigned a CD4+, CD8+ or unknown annotation through matching of protein sequences in sorted samples from the same patient. Wilcoxon tests on paired samples were used to test changes in diversity from C1D1 to C4D1. TCRdb holds this immuneACCESS table with in-frame rearrangements only. Some clones are missing; in checked studies, unresolved V genes explain under half, and the rest has no known cause. Clone size and V and J calls were adopted from that table, with D and trimming inferred from the DNA. Recorded for this sample are about 21,000 clones; over 65% of them occurred a single time. The ten biggest clones cover about a fifth of the sample.

This receptor was obtained from a human donor with classical Hodgkin lymphoma. The sample was peripheral blood mononuclear cells (PBMCs), taken before the fourth cycle of nivolumab. The rearrangement combines TRBV11-2 with TRBJ2-2; the D gene cannot be resolved reliably. In nucleotide form, the sequence is TGTGCCAGCAGCCAGATCCCGGACACCGGGGAGCTGTTTTTT. Its amino acids are CASSQIPDTGELFF.